These T cell receptor beta chains were read from a single sample in a study of blood T cell repertoires in COVID-19. Only in-frame clones appear in the TCRdb table, and some are missing; sequencing was by immunoSEQ multiplex PCR. The table has 650,000 to 800,000 clones, 75% to 90% seen once. The sample comprised peripheral blood. These receptors were collected from a woman between 18 and 29 years old with acute or convalescent COVID-19. Both conserved end residues are part of each CDR3. D genes are given only for firm matches. Clone size appears in some rows only: once, few, many, or a class for an expanded clone.

D	V	size	J	CDR3	DNA
TRBD1	TRBV18	few	TRBJ1-5	CASSRRTGEVQPQHF	TGTGCCAGCTCCCGAAGAACAGGGGAGGTTCAGCCCCAGCATTTT
TRBD1	TRBV30	.	TRBJ2-6	CAWRGQARQAGANVLTF	TGTGCCTGGAGGGGACAGGCCCGACAGGCTGGGGCCAACGTCCTGACTTTC
TRBD1	TRBV19	.	TRBJ1-1	CATGPRGLYTEAFF	TGTGCCACAGGTCCCAGGGGGCTGTACACTGAAGCTTTCTTT
.	TRBV29-1	.	TRBJ1-1	CSVLGGKGAFF	TGCAGCGTTCTCGGGGGTAAGGGAGCTTTCTTT
.	TRBV11-2	once	TRBJ1-2	CASSPGHTYGYTF	TGTGCCAGTTCACCGGGACACACCTATGGCTACACCTTC
TRBD2	TRBV4-3	.	TRBJ2-1	CASSQKPLAGAYNEQFF	TGCGCCAGCAGCCAAAAACCCCTAGCGGGGGCCTACAATGAGCAGTTCTTC
.	TRBV3-1/TRBV3-2	.	TRBJ2-7	CASSQDSFREQYF	TGTGCCAGCAGCCAAGACTCCTTTCGCGAGCAGTACTTC
.	TRBV29-1	.	TRBJ1-1	CSVVATMNTEAFF	TGCAGCGTTGTGGCAACGATGAACACTGAAGCTTTCTTT
.	TRBV29-1	.	TRBJ1-1	CSVERTGGSTEAFF	TGCAGCGTTGAACGAACGGGGGGGAGCACTGAAGCTTTCTTT
.	TRBV3-1/TRBV3-2	.	TRBJ1-2	CASSQDLVVPHGYTF	TGTGCCAGCAGCCAAGATCTAGTCGTACCCCATGGCTACACCTTC
.	TRBV13	.	TRBJ1-2	CASSLEVPRAGAGYTF	TGTGCCAGCAGCTTAGAGGTCCCCAGGGCGGGGGCTGGCTACACCTTC
TRBD1	TRBV9	.	TRBJ1-2	CASNALPGTGGGYTF	TGTGCCAGCAACGCATTGCCCGGGACAGGGGGTGGCTACACCTTC
.	TRBV4-1	.	TRBJ1-2	CASSQRVEPRGSNYGYTF	TGCGCCAGCAGCCAACGAGTAGAACCGCGCGGATCCAACTATGGCTACACCTTC
.	TRBV7-3	.	TRBJ2-1	CASSYLGAPSDEQFF	TGTGCCAGCAGCTACCTAGGGGCGCCGAGCGATGAGCAGTTCTTC
.	TRBV6-6	.	TRBJ2-1	CASTRGRRNEQFF	TGTGCCAGCACCAGGGGTAGAAGGAATGAGCAGTTCTTC
TRBD1	TRBV5-5	.	TRBJ2-7	CASSWTGAYEQYF	TGTGCCAGCAGCTGGACAGGGGCCTACGAGCAGTACTTC
.	TRBV7-9	.	TRBJ2-1	CASSLGAAAGFEQFF	TGTGCCAGCAGCTTAGGGGCGGCGGCAGGGTTTGAGCAGTTCTTC
TRBD2	TRBV3-1/TRBV3-2	.	TRBJ2-3	CASSLQTTAGGSTDTQYF	TGTGCCAGCAGCCTCCAGACGACGGCGGGGGGGAGCACAGATACGCAGTATTTT
TRBD1	TRBV19	.	TRBJ1-1	CASSSRGLNTEAFF	TGTGCCAGTAGTTCCAGGGGGCTTAACACTGAAGCTTTCTTT
.	TRBV5-4	few	TRBJ1-1	CASNNGRGAGVLNAEAFF	TGTGCCAGCAACAACGGACGGGGGGCAGGGGTCCTCAACGCTGAAGCTTTCTTT
TRBD1	TRBV6-5	.	TRBJ1-4	CASRATGGLEKLFF	TGTGCCAGCAGGGCGACAGGGGGCCTTGAAAAACTGTTTTTT
TRBD2	TRBV7-8	.	TRBJ2-3	CASSFGSAGLVITQYF	TGTGCCAGCAGCTTTGGCTCCGCTGGACTAGTAATAACGCAGTATTTT
.	TRBV2	.	TRBJ1-5	CASKSSGSNQPQHF	TGTGCCAGCAAAAGCTCCGGTAGCAATCAGCCCCAGCATTTT
TRBD2	TRBV7-9	.	TRBJ2-1	CASSLAAPSGADEQFF	TGTGCCAGCAGCTTAGCGGCGCCTAGCGGGGCTGATGAGCAGTTCTTC
.	TRBV10-3	.	TRBJ2-1	CAIRRGNEQFF	TGTGCCATCAGGCGCGGGAATGAGCAGTTCTTC
.	TRBV4-3	.	TRBJ2-2	CASSSGYYTGELFF	TGCGCCAGCAGCTCAGGCTATTACACCGGGGAGCTGTTTTTT
TRBD2	TRBV11-2	.	TRBJ2-2	CASSFVGAGRDTGELFF	TGTGCCAGCAGCTTTGTCGGGGCAGGGAGGGACACCGGGGAGCTGTTTTTT
.	TRBV21-1	few	TRBJ1-3	CASSKVATGGYSGNTIYF	TGTGCCAGCAGCAAAGTGGCCACAGGGGGATACTCTGGAAACACCATATATTTT
.	TRBV3-1/TRBV3-2	.	TRBJ1-4	CASSPRGVSTNEKLFF	TGTGCCAGCAGCCCGCGGGGGGTCTCAACTAATGAAAAACTGTTTTTT
TRBD1	TRBV4-1	.	TRBJ1-5	CASSQTDRGNSQPQHF	TGCGCCAGCAGCCAGACGGACAGGGGTAACTCTCAGCCCCAGCATTTT
TRBD1	TRBV6-6	once	TRBJ1-3	CASSYGGQGYF	TGTGCCAGCAGTTACGGGGGACAGGGCTATTTT
TRBD1	TRBV19	.	TRBJ1-5	CASSAQRQGTNQPQHF	TGTGCCAGTAGTGCCCAGAGACAGGGAACCAATCAGCCCCAGCATTTT
TRBD2	TRBV7-9	.	TRBJ2-7	CASSLVRASGGTYEQYF	TGTGCCAGCAGCTTAGTTCGGGCTAGCGGGGGTACCTACGAGCAGTACTTC
TRBD1	TRBV3-1/TRBV3-2	.	TRBJ1-5	CASRGTGSQPQHF	TGTGCCAGCAGGGGGACAGGGAGTCAGCCCCAGCATTTT
TRBD1	TRBV4-3	.	TRBJ1-6	CASSQRPGTGSSPLHF	TGCGCCAGCAGCCAACGGCCCGGGACAGGGAGTTCACCCCTCCACTTT
.	TRBV15	.	TRBJ2-7	CATSRGTSVEQYF	TGTGCCACCAGCAGAGGTACCAGCGTCGAGCAGTACTTC
TRBD1	TRBV2	.	TRBJ2-3	CASSIRGDRGRDTQYF	TGTGCCAGCTCGATCAGGGGAGACAGGGGGCGAGATACGCAGTATTTT